Presented here are 25 T cell receptor beta chains from one specimen sequenced in a study of blood T cell repertoires in COVID-19. Repertoires were generated with immunoSEQ multiplex PCR, while TCRdb's copy carries only in-frame clones and drops some. The sample lists more than 150,000 clones; roughly 85% were seen once. The specimen was peripheral blood. Receptor source: a woman in her 30s with acute or convalescent COVID-19.

The CDR3 protein is CASSYPRSGLNTEAFF. In DNA, the CDR3 is TGTGCCAGCAGTTACCCGAGGTCAGGGTTGAACACTGAAGCTTTCTTT. V and J are TRBV6-2 or TRBV6-3 and TRBJ1-1; maybe TRBD1 (5 bases). Trimming removed 2 bases from V and 0 bases from J, with 13 bases in between. Germline lookup yields CDR1 MNHEY and CDR2 SVGEGT. This CDR3 comprises 16 residues.

The chain has TRBV2 and TRBJ1-1; possibly TRBD1 for D (5 bases). Germline CDR1 and CDR2: SNHLY and FYNNEI. CDR3 length: 13 amino acids. Trimming took off 6 bases at V and 0 bases at J, with 8 bases between the two ends. For the CDR3, the DNA is TGTGCCAGCAGGGGACTTCTGAACACTGAAGCTTTCTTT. Protein product: CASRGLLNTEAFF. Variable domain in full (rest from reference TRBV2 and TRBJ1-1): EPEVTQTPSHQVTQMGQEVILRCVPISNHLYFYWYRQILGQKVEFLVSFYNNEISEKSEIFDDQFSVERPDGSNFTLKIRSTKLEDSAMYFCASRGLLNTEAFFGQGTRLTVV.

Turning to this clone: The germline gene is not matched at one end of the junction; a read error may be the cause. Other DNA variants within this sample encode the same CDR3. In nucleotides, the CDR3 is TGCGCCAGGAAAGACAGGGAAGTAGGTTATAACTATGGCTACACCTTC. Its translation is CARKDREVGYNYGYTF. The chain couples TRBV27 to TRBJ1-2; 7 bases are a match to TRBD1. This CDR3 has 16 residues. Germline CDR1 MNHEY, CDR2 SMNVEV (reference sequence).

The rearrangement links TRBV11-2 to TRBJ2-1; 8 bases agree with TRBD1. Germline lookup yields CDR1 SGHAT and CDR2 FQNNGV. The CDR3 covers 17 residues. The trim removed 6 bases at V and 4 bases at J, leaving 14 bases unmatched. CDR3 amino acids: CASSPHPDRGSYNEQFF. The CDR3 DNA follows: TGTGCCAGCAGTCCGCATCCTGACAGGGGTTCGTACAATGAGCAGTTCTTC.

The chain couples TRBV11-2 to TRBJ1-2; TRBD1 agrees at 9 bases. The V segment lost 5 bases and the J segment 1 base; nucleotides outside the gene matches: 11. Germline CDR1 and CDR2: SGHAT and FQNNGV. The CDR3 is made up of 17 amino acids. The CDR3 nucleotides are TGTGCCAGCAGCCCTGGACAGGGGAGCCGTGTTAACTATGGCTACACCTTC. Protein product: CASSPGQGSRVNYGYTF.

This sequence joins TRBV2 and TRBJ2-5; no clear D. The CDR3 has 11 residues. Per the germline V gene, CDR1 is SNHLY and CDR2 is FYNNEI. Trimming took off 6 bases at V and 1 base at J, with 3 bases between the two ends. As DNA, the CDR3 is TGTGCCAGCAGCAGCCAAGAGACCCAGTACTTC. It specifies CASSSQETQYF.

The chain joins TRBV5-1 to TRBJ1-1, with D possibly matching TRBD1 (5 bases). CDR1 SGHRS and CDR2 YFSETQ come from the germline V gene. The CDR3 has 14 residues. The ends were cut back, 2 bases at V and 3 bases at J, with 11 bases in the middle. The CDR3 loop reads CASSLTGPHTEAFF. CDR3 DNA sequence: TGCGCCAGCAGCTTAACAGGACCTCACACTGAAGCTTTCTTT.

This chain uses TRBV9 with TRBJ2-3; 9 bases map to TRBD1. Per the germline V gene, CDR1 is SGDLS and CDR2 is YYNGEE. Trimming took 4 bases from V and 5 from J; bases not matched to a gene: 11. The CDR3 contains 16 residues. CDR3 residues: CASSRNRGLIGDTQYF. DNA of the CDR3: TGTGCCAGCAGCAGGAACAGGGGGCTAATTGGAGATACGCAGTATTTT.

This chain links TRBV4-1 with TRBJ1-6; a possible D gene is TRBD1 (5 bases). The germline V gene has CDR1 MGHRA and CDR2 YSYEKL. This CDR3 contains 15 residues. Trimming pared 4 bases from V and 6 bases from J, leaving 13 bases between. CDR3 DNA: TGCGCCAGCAGCCTTAGACGGGGGGTTAATTCACCCCTCCACTTT. This gives the protein CASSLRRGVNSPLHF.

This clone was detected a few times. This chain uses TRBV5-1 with TRBJ1-1; TRBD1 aligns across 8 bases. The germline CDR1 and CDR2 sequences are SGHRS and YFSETQ. The J segment lost 1 base and the V segment lost 2 bases, leaving 4 bases of the junction unmatched. The CDR3 spans 15 residues. The CDR3 loop is CASSFDGQGNTEAFF. CDR3 sequence (DNA): TGCGCCAGCAGCTTTGATGGACAGGGGAACACTGAAGCTTTCTTT.

The rearrangement joins TRBV3-1 (or the pseudogene TRBV3-2) to TRBJ1-1, with 10 bases that match TRBD1. V lost 2 bases, J lost 0 bases, and 6 bases stayed unmatched. This CDR3 contains 17 residues. CDR1 and CDR2 (germline): LGHDT, YNNKEL (reference sequence). DNA of the CDR3: TGTGCCAGCAGCCAACCTCCCGGGACAGGGGTGAACACTGAAGCTTTCTTT. It translates to CASSQPPGTGVNTEAFF.

The V and J genes are TRBV3-1 (or the pseudogene TRBV3-2) and TRBJ2-1, with a tentative D call TRBD2 (5 bases). The CDR3 is 12 amino acids. The ends were cut back, 4 bases at V and 12 bases at J, with 13 bases in the middle. CDR1 is LGHDT, CDR2 YNNKEL, per germline (reference sequence). The CDR3 bases are TGTGCCAGCAGCCGAGACTATCGTGTGCAGTTCTTC. Translation gives CASSRDYRVQFF.

This clone was counted ten times or more. The chain joins TRBV19 to TRBJ2-2; possible D gene TRBD2, 5 bases. The V gene lost 5 bases and the J gene lost 5 bases, with 12 bases spanning the gap. The CDR3 extends over 14 amino acids. CDR1 is LNHDA and CDR2 is SQIVND in the germline V gene (reference sequence). The CDR3 DNA reads as TGTGCCAGTAGTGTACTCACTAGGACCGGGGAGCTGTTTTTT. Translating gives CASSVLTRTGELFF.

The V and J genes are TRBV7-6 and TRBJ2-7, with 9 bases identical to TRBD2. CDR1 is SGHVS and CDR2 is FNYEAQ in the germline V gene. V shed 4 bases and J 2 bases; nucleotides not matched to a gene: 9. The CDR3 spans 16 residues. CDR3 loop: CASSSRLAAATYEQYF. As DNA, the CDR3 is TGTGCCAGCAGCTCCAGACTAGCGGCCGCCACCTACGAGCAGTACTTC.

The rearrangement joins TRBV6-5 to TRBJ1-1; 8 bases agree with TRBD1. V lost 10 bases to trimming and J lost 4 bases; unmatched junction nucleotides: 8. CDR1 MNHEY and CDR2 SVGAGI come from the germline V gene. CDR3 length: 13 amino acids. In nucleotides, the CDR3 is TGTGCCATCCGTCAGGGGGCGAGCACTGAAGCTTTCTTT. This gives the protein CAIRQGASTEAFF.

This chain connects TRBV15 to TRBJ2-1; 11 bases agree with TRBD1. Germline V CDR1 and CDR2: LNHNV, YYDKDF (reference sequence). This CDR3 has 14 amino acids. The V segment lost 5 bases and the J segment 6 bases; nucleotides outside the gene matches: 3. The CDR3: CATSRDRGFNEQFF. Written as DNA, the CDR3 is TGTGCCACCAGCCGGGACAGGGGGTTCAATGAGCAGTTCTTC.

The chain has TRBV11-1 and TRBJ2-7; D is unclear. The CDR3 consists of 13 residues. Trimming left V 1 base short and J 3 bases short, with 7 bases between. Germline V gives CDR1 SGHAT, CDR2 FQDESV (reference sequence). CDR3 protein: CASSLGGSYEQYF. The CDR3 DNA reads TGTGCCAGCAGCTTAGGAGGCAGCTACGAGCAGTACTTC.

The chain recombines TRBV9 with TRBJ1-2; perhaps TRBD1 as D (5 bases). The CDR3 consists of 15 residues. Trimming shortened V by 0 bases and J by 4 bases, and 13 bases separated the two germline ends. Germline CDR1 is SGDLS and CDR2 is YYNGEE. In DNA, the CDR3 is TGTGCCAGCAGCGTAGAACAAGGGGTGAGCTATGGCTACACCTTC. Its translation is CASSVEQGVSYGYTF.

The chain couples TRBV5-8 to TRBJ2-5; 8 bases are shared with TRBD1. Germline lookup yields CDR1 SGHTS and CDR2 YDEGEE. Losses at the gene ends were 4 bases for V and 2 bases for J; bases not matched to a gene: 4. The CDR3 is 14 residues long. CDR3 sequence reads: CASSPGTGQETQYF. CDR3 DNA: TGTGCCAGCAGCCCCGGGACAGGACAAGAGACCCAGTACTTC. The full variable domain, rest sourced from reference TRBV5-8 and TRBJ2-5, is EAGVTQSPTHLIKTRGQQATLRCSPISGHTSVYWYQQALGLGLQFLLWYDEGEERNRGNFPPRFSGRQFPNYSSELNVNALELEDSALYLCASSPGTGQETQYFGPGTRLLVL.

This clone was observed many times. The CDR3 DNA follows: TGTGCCAGCAGCCGGACAGTTAGCTCTGGAAACACCATATATTTT. Residues: CASSRTVSSGNTIYF. The chain joins TRBV27 to TRBJ1-3; D is perhaps TRBD1 (6 bases). The V gene's germline CDR1 is MNHEY and CDR2 SMNVEV (reference sequence). Trimming stripped 6 bases from V and 0 bases from J, with 12 bases between. This CDR3 comprises 15 residues.

The J gene is TRBJ1-1, the V gene TRBV6-4; TRBD1 is a possible D gene (6 bases). CDR3 length: 13 amino acids. The germline gives CDR1 MRHNA, CDR2 SNTAGT. V was trimmed by 7 bases and J by 4 bases, leaving 13 bases between them. CDR3 amino acids: CASKSDRFTEAFF. The CDR3 DNA reads as TGTGCCAGCAAATCCGACAGGTTCACTGAAGCTTTCTTT.

This chain uses TRBV14 with TRBJ1-4; weak D call: TRBD1 (6 bases). This CDR3 is 15 amino acids long. Germline V lookup: CDR1 SGHDN, CDR2 FVKESK. V was shortened by 3 bases and J by 5 bases, with 13 bases between the two germline ends. The DNA for the CDR3 is TGTGCCAGCAGCCACGTCGACAGGCTGAATGAAAAACTGTTTTTT. Protein: CASSHVDRLNEKLFF.

The rearrangement links TRBV25-1 to TRBJ1-1, with D perhaps TRBD1 (5 bases). Deletions cut 2 bases from V and 10 bases from J, with 20 bases between. Germline assignment: CDR1 MGHDK and CDR2 SYGVNS. CDR3 length: 15 amino acids. The CDR3 spells CASSEPRAGARRAFF. The CDR3 DNA reads as TGTGCCAGCAGTGAACCCCGGGCTGGGGCCCGGCGAGCTTTCTTT.

The V gene is TRBV2, the J gene TRBJ1-2; 7 nucleotides agree with TRBD1. Germline CDR1 reads SNHLY; CDR2 reads FYNNEI. Trimming took 6 bases from V and 4 from J; bases not matched to a gene: 8. The CDR3 covers 14 residues. CDR3 in amino acids: CASSQGTDRYGYTF. CDR3 bases: TGTGCCAGCAGCCAAGGGACAGACCGCTATGGCTACACCTTC.

The chain is built from TRBV7-2 and TRBJ2-3, with 8 positions matching TRBD2. The CDR3 contains 17 residues. The V gene end was trimmed by 0 bases and the J gene end by 3 bases; junction bases not matched to a gene: 8. CDR1 and CDR2 from the germline V gene are SGHTA and FQGNSA. This chain's CDR3 is CASSLAGRGGFTDTQYF. The DNA for the CDR3 is TGTGCCAGCAGCTTAGCTGGTCGGGGGGGGTTTACAGATACGCAGTATTTT.